A selection of T cell receptor beta chains follows, all from one sample in a study of T cells in Graves' hyperthyroidism and ophthalmopathy. Each CDR3 protein is one row after TCRdb ran MiXCR on the multiplex PCR reads. Of around 200,000 distinct CDR3 sequences listed, about 18% are singletons. The sequenced sample was blood. All receptors come from a woman aged 45-65 years with Graves' hyperthyroidism. Each CDR3 is given with its conserved first and last residue. A D gene is named only where the DNA matches it firmly. Expanded clones get a size class; other rows say once, few or many, or leave the size out.

j_gene	abundance	d_gene	v_gene	CDR3nt	CDR3aa
TRBJ2-2	few	.	TRBV6-1	TGTGCCAGCATTGGACAGCGCTCCGGGGAGCTGTTTTTT	CASIGQRSGELFF
TRBJ2-5	.	.	TRBV5-1	TGCGCCAGCAGCTTGACGGTTACGGGGGTGTACCAAGAGACCCAGTACTTC	CASSLTVTGVYQETQYF
TRBJ2-7	many	.	TRBV29-1	TGCAGCGTTGAATCAGAGTCCTACGAGCAGTACTTC	CSVESESYEQYF
TRBJ2-7	few	.	TRBV9	TGTGCCAGCAGCGTAGGACTAGGACCTTACGAGCAGTACTTC	CASSVGLGPYEQYF
TRBJ1-2	many	.	TRBV27	TGTGCCAGCAGAGGAAGGGACCGGCAAGGCTACACCTTC	CASRGRDRQGYTF
TRBJ2-1	many	TRBD1	TRBV24-1	TGTGCCACCAGTGATTCCGGGACAGGGATCGTCTATGAGCAGTTCTTC	CATSDSGTGIVYEQFF
TRBJ2-7	.	TRBD2	TRBV28	TGTGCCAGCAGTTTGCGGGGCAAATGGGGGGGCTACGAGCAGTACTTC	CASSLRGKWGGYEQYF
TRBJ2-7	.	TRBD1	TRBV27	TGTGCCAGCAGGCCGACAGGGGGCCGGTCCTACGAGCAGTACTTC	CASRPTGGRSYEQYF
TRBJ2-6	many	TRBD1	TRBV15	TGTGCCACCGCTCCCGGGACAGGGGCTTCTGGGGCCAACGTCCTGACTTTC	CATAPGTGASGANVLTF
TRBJ1-2	many	TRBD1	TRBV7-2	TGTGCCAGCACCAGGGGGGGGGCTTTAGGCTACACCTTC	CASTRGGALGYTF
TRBJ1-1	many	.	TRBV5-1	TGCGCCAGCAGCTCCTCGATGAACACTGAAGCTTTCTTT	CASSSSMNTEAFF
TRBJ2-3	few	.	TRBV24-1	TGTGCCACCAGTGACCCAACAGGGCGCACAGATACGCAGTATTTT	CATSDPTGRTDTQYF
TRBJ2-3	many	.	TRBV6-1	TGTGCCAGCAGACGGGACTTCACAGATACGCAGTATTTT	CASRRDFTDTQYF
TRBJ2-4	many	.	TRBV18	TGTGCCAGCTCACCACCCGGACGGCGAGGTAGCATTCAGTACTTC	CASSPPGRRGSIQYF
TRBJ2-3	.	.	TRBV20-1	TGCAGTGCTAGAGTCCATCCCGCGGATACGCAGTATTTT	CSARVHPADTQYF
TRBJ1-1	many	.	TRBV15	TGTGCCACCAGCGCTTCGGGACACCCGAACACTGAAGCTTTCTTT	CATSASGHPNTEAFF